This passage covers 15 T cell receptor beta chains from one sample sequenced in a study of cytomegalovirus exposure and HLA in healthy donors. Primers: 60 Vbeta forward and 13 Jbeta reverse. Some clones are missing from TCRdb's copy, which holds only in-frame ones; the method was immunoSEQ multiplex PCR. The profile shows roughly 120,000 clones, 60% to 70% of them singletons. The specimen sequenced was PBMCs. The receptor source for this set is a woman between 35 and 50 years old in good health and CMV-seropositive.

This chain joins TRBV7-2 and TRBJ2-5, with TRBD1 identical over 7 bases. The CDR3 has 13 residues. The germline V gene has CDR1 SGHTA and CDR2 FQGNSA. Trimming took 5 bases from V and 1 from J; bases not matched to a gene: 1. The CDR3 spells CASSRQGQETQYF. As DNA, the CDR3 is TGTGCCAGCAGCCGACAGGGCCAAGAGACCCAGTACTTC.

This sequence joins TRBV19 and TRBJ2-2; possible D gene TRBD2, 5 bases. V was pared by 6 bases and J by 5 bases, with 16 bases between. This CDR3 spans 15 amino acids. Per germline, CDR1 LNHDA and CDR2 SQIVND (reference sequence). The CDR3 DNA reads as TGTGCCAGTAGCAATTCGGGGATGAGGACCGGGGAGCTGTTTTTT. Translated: CASSNSGMRTGELFF.

The CDR3 coding sequence is TGTGCCAGCAGTGATAATGGCAGGGCGAGTCAGCCCCAGCATTTT. It encodes CASSDNGRASQPQHF. The V call is TRBV2, the J call TRBJ1-5; D might be TRBD1 (5 bases). V dropped 3 bases and J dropped 6 bases, with 15 bases sitting between them. The CDR3 has 15 residues. The germline V gene has CDR1 SNHLY and CDR2 FYNNEI.

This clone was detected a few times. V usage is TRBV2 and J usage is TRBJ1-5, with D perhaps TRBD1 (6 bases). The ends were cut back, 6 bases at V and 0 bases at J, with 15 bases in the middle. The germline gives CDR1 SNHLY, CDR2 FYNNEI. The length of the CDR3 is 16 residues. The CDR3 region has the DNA TGTGCCAGCAGCAAGACAGGCCTACATAGCAATCAGCCCCAGCATTTT. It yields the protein CASSKTGLHSNQPQHF.

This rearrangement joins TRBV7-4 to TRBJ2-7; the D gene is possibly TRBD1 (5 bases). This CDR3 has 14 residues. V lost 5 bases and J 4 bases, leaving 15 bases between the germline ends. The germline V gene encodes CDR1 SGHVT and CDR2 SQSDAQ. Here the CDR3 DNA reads TGTGCCAGCAGCCCCCAACAGGACACATACGAGCAGTACTTC. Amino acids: CASSPQQDTYEQYF.

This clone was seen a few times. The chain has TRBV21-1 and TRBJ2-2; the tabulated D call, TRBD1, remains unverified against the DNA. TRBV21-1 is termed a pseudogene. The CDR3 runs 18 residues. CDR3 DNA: TGTGCCAGCAGCGCCCCGGGCCCCGGGACAGGGAAGACCGGGGAGCTGTTTTTT. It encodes CASSAPGPGTGKTGELFF.

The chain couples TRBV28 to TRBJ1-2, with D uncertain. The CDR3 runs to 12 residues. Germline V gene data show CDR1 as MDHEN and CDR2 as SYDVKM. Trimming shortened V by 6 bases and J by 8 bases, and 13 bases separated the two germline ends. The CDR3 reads CASRAQLNGYTF. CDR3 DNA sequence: TGTGCCAGCAGGGCACAGTTGAACGGCTACACCTTC.

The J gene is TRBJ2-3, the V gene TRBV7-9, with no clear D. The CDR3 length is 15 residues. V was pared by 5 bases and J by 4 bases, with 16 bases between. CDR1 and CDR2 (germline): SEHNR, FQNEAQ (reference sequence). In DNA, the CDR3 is TGTGCCAGCAGCGTTATCTCCCCCTTCCCAGATACGCAGTATTTT. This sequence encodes CASSVISPFPDTQYF. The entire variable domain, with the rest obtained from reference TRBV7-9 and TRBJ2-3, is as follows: DTGVSQNPRHKITKRGQNVTFRCDPISEHNRLYWYRQTLGQGPEFLTYFQNEAQLEKSRLLSDRFSAERPKGSFSTLEIQRTEQGDSAMYLCASSVISPFPDTQYFGPGTRLTVL.

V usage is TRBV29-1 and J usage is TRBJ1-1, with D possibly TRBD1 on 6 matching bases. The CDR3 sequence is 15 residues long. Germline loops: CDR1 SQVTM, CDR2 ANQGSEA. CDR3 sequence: CITRGGEEGNTEAFF. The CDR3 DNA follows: TGCATCACGAGGGGGGGTGAGGAAGGGAACACTGAAGCTTTCTTT. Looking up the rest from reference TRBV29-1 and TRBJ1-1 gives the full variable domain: SAVISQKPSRDICQRGTSLTIQCQVDSQVTMMFWYRQQPGQSLTLIATANQGSEATYESGFVIDKFPISRPNLTFSTLTVSNMSPEDSSIYLCITRGGEEGNTEAFFGQGTRLTVV.

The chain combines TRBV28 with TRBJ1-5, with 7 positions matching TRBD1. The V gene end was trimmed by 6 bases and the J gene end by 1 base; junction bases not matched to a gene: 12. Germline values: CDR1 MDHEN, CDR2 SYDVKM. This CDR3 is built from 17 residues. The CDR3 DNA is TGTGCCAGCAGCATAGGGGGCGGACGTGAGAGCAATCAGCCCCAGCATTTT. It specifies CASSIGGGRESNQPQHF.

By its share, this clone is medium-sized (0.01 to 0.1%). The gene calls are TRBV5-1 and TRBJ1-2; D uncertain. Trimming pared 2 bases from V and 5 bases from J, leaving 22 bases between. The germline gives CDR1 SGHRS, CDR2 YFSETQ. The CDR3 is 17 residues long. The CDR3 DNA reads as TGCGCCAGCAGCTTTCTGAGAACCGCCGATACCCGTTATGGCTACACCTTC. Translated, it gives CASSFLRTADTRYGYTF.

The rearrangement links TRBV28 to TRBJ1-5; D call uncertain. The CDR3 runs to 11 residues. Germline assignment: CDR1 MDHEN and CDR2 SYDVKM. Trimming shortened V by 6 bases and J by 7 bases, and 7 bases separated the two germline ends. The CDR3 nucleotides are TGTGCCAGCAGCCAAAGCCAGCCCCAGCATTTT. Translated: CASSQSQPQHF.

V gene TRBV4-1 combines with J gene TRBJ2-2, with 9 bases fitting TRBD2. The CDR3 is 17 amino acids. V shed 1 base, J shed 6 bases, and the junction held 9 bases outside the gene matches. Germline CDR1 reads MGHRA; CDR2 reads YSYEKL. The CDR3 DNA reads TGCGCCAGCAGCCAAGCCAGGGGCGGGAGGGCCGCCGGGGAGCTGTTTTTT. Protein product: CASSQARGGRAAGELFF.

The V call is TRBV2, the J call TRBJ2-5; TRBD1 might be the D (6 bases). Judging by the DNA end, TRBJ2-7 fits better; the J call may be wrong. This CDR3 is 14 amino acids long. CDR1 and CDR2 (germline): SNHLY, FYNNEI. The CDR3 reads CASSQPTGSYEQYF. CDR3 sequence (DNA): TGTGCCAGCAGCCAACCGACAGGCTCCTACGAGCAGTACTTC.

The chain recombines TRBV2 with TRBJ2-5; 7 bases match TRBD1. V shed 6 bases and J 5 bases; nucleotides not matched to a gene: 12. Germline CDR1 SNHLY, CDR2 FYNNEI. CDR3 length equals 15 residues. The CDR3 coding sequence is TGTGCCAGCAGACCACAGACAGGGTCGTATGAGACCCAGTACTTC. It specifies CASRPQTGSYETQYF. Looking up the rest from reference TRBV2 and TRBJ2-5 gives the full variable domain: EPEVTQTPSHQVTQMGQEVILRCVPISNHLYFYWYRQILGQKVEFLVSFYNNEISEKSEIFDDQFSVERPDGSNFTLKIRSTKLEDSAMYFCASRPQTGSYETQYFGPGTRLLVL.